The clone carrying this T cell receptor (beta chain) was seen a single time. The antigen remains unidentified. The data belong to a study of T cell responses to AZD1222 COVID-19 vaccine. Study outcomes and limitations: Reports say nearly half of spike-specific TCRs go after unmutated variant regions. Just a handful of people given AZD1222 tested seropositive at baseline.

Germline values: CDR1 SGHVS, CDR2 FQNEAQ. V dropped 1 base and J dropped 2; count of bases not matched to a gene: 2. The CDR3 consists of 14 residues. Sequenced by immunoSEQ multiplex PCR; TCRdb stores in-frame clones only, minus some. The sample contains 150,000 to 200,000 clones, 85% to 90% of which appear only once. The receptor was derived from an adult in good health. The specimen was peripheral blood, collected on day 0 of AZD1222 vaccination. The V call is TRBV7-8, the J call TRBJ2-7; TRBD1 aligns across 7 bases. Written as DNA, the CDR3 is TGTGCCAGCAGCTTAGAGGGACAGCCCTACGAGCAGTACGTC. Protein product: CASSLEGQPYEQYV.